There are a few counts of the clone carrying this T cell receptor (beta chain). What it binds is unknown. The PBMCs had their origin in 10 ml of fresh peripheral blood. The data are from a study of T cells in Graves' hyperthyroidism and ophthalmopathy. Study-wide points: Most expanded thyroid clonotypes above 0.001 recurred in blood. The authors' 13 V-J model separated ophthalmopathy from stable hyperthyroidism.

Trimming removed 0 bases at V and 5 bases at J, with 19 bases between. CDR1 and CDR2 from the germline V gene are LGHDT and YNNKEL (reference sequence). The CDR3 consists of 17 residues. It was RNA transcripts that yielded the amplified TCR beta CDR3 regions. First-round RT-PCR targeting the TCR CDR3 was performed with the HTBI primer set. Via MiXCR, TCRdb re-called the multiplex PCR reads, giving one row per CDR3 protein. The sample lists some 690,000 distinct CDR3 sequences, 15% to 20% occurring once. The specimen was blood. This TCR was sampled from a man between 45 and 60 years old with Graves' hyperthyroidism. The gene calls are TRBV3-1 and TRBJ1-1; possible D gene TRBD1, 5 bases. The CDR3 nucleotides are TGTGCCAGCAGCCAAGATTCGGCCGTGGGGGGGGGGACTGAAGCTTTCTTT. It yields the protein CASSQDSAVGGGTEAFF.